This TCR beta chain was documented in a study of blood T cell repertoires in COVID-19. Background on the study: Sources were T cells, B-cell-depleted T cells, or PBMCs; the material itself was cDNA or gDNA.

From germline, CDR1 is MNHEY and CDR2 SMNVEV (reference sequence). V trimming: 4 bases; J trimming: 3 bases; junction bases outside the gene matches: 16. The length of the CDR3 is 19 residues. Per the study methods: From reference gene primer amplification, estimates of nucleated cell counts were derived. Profiling relied on immunoSEQ multiplex PCR, and the TCRdb table lists in-frame clones only, not all of them. Clonal size and the V and J genes are those of that table, whereas D and trimming came from the DNA. The table lists some 220,000 clones, approximately 85% of them singletons. The Seattle patients, enrolled during active infection, were followed longitudinally.

The chain joins TRBV27 to TRBJ2-1; 9 bases match TRBD1. The sequence was obtained from an older woman with COVID-19, enrolled during active disease. The specimen was peripheral blood. The CDR3 coding sequence is TGTGCCAGCAGTTCTGTAGGACAGGGGTCCCTCTTATACTACAATGAGCAGTTCTTC. This sequence encodes CASSSVGQGSLLYYNEQFF.